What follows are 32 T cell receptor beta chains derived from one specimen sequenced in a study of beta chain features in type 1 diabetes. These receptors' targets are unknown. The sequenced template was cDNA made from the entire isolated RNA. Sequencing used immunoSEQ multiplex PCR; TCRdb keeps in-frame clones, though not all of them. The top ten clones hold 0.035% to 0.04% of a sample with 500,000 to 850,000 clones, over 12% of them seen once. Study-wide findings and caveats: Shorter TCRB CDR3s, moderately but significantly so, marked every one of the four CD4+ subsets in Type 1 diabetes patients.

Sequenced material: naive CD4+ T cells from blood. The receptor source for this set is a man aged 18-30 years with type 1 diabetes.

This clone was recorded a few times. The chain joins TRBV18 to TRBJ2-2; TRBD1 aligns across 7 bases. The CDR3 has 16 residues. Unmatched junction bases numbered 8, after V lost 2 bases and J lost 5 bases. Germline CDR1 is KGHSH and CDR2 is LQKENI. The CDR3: CASSPSTGVLTGELFF. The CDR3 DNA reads TGTGCCAGCTCACCATCAACAGGGGTGTTGACCGGGGAGCTGTTTTTT.

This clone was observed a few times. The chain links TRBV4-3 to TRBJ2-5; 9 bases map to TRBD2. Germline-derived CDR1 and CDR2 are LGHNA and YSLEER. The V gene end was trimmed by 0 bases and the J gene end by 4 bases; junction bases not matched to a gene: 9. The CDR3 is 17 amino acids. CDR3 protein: CASSQDRGAAGGETQYF. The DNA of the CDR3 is TGCGCCAGCAGCCAAGATCGAGGTGCAGCGGGGGGAGAGACCCAGTACTTC.

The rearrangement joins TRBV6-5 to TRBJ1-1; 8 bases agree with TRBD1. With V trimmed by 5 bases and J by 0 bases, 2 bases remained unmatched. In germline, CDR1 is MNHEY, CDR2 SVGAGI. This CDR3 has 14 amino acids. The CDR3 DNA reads TGTGCCAGCAGTCTGGACAGGGTGAACACTGAAGCTTTCTTT. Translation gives CASSLDRVNTEAFF.

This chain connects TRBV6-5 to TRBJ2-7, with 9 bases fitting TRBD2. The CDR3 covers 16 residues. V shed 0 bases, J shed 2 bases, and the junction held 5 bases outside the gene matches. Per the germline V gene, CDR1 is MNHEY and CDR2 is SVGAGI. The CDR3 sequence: CASSYSVAGETYEQYF. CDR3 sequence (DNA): TGTGCCAGCAGTTACTCGGTAGCGGGGGAGACCTACGAGCAGTACTTC.

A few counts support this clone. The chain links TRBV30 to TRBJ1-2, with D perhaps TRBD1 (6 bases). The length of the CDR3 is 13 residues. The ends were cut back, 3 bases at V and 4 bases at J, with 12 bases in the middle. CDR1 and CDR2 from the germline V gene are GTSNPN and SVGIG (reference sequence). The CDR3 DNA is TGTGCCTGGAGCGCCGCACAGGGCTATGGCTACACCTTC. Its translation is CAWSAAQGYGYTF.

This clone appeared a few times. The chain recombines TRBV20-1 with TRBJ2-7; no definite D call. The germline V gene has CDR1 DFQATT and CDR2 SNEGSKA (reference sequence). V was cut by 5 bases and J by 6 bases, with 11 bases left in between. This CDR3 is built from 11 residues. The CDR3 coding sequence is TGCAGTGCTGAAGGTAGCCGCGAGCAGTACTTC. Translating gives CSAEGSREQYF.

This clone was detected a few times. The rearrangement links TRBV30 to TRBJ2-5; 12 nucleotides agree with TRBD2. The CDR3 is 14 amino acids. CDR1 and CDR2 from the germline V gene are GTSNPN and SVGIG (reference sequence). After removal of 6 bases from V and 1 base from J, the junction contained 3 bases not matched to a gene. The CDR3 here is CACVTSGSQETQYF. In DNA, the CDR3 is TGTGCCTGCGTGACTAGCGGGAGCCAAGAGACCCAGTACTTC.

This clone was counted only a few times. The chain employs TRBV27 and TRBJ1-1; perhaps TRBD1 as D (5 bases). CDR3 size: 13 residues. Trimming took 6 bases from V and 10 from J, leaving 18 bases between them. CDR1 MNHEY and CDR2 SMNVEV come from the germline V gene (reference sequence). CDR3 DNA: TGTGCCAGCAGGGGCCGGGACGGTAGCAGAGCTTTCTTT. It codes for CASRGRDGSRAFF.

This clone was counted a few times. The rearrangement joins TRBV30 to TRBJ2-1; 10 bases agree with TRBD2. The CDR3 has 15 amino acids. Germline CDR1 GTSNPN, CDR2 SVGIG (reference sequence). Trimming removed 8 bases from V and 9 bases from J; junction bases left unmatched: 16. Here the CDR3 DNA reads TGTGCCAACCTACCTAGGCTAGCGGGAGCTGGTGAGCAGTTCTTC. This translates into CANLPRLAGAGEQFF.

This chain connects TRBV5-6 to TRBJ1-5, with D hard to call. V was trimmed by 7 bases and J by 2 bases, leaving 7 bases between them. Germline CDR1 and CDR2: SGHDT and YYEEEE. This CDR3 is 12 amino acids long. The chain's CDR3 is CASRQGNQPQHF. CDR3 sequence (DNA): TGTGCCAGCCGGCAGGGCAATCAGCCCCAGCATTTT.

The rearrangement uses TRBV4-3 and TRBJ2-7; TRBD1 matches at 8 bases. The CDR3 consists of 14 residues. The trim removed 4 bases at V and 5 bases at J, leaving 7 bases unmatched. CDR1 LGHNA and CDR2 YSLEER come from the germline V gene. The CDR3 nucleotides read TGCGCCAGCAGCCTTGACAGGGGCCCCGACGAGCAGTACTTC. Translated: CASSLDRGPDEQYF.

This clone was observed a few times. The DNA of the CDR3 is TGCGCCAGCAGCCAAGGGACTAGCGGGAGAGTAGGTTCCGGGGAGCTGTTTTTT. As protein: CASSQGTSGRVGSGELFF. The V call is TRBV4-1, the J call TRBJ2-2, with 13 bases lining up with TRBD2. V gave up 1 base and J gave up 6 bases; unmatched junction bases: 8. Per germline, CDR1 MGHRA and CDR2 YSYEKL. The CDR3 is 18 amino acids.

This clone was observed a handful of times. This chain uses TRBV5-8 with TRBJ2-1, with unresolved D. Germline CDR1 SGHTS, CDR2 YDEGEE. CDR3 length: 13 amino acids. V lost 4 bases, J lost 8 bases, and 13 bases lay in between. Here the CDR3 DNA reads TGTGCCAGCAGCACGTCCATCTTACATGAGCAGTTCTTC. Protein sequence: CASSTSILHEQFF.

CDR3 bases: TGTGCCAGCAGCGAGGGACTAGCGGTGTCCTACGAGCAGTACTTC. It encodes CASSEGLAVSYEQYF. The chain joins TRBV5-4 to TRBJ2-7; 11 nucleotides match TRBD2. This CDR3 contains 15 residues. Germline V CDR1 and CDR2: SGHNT, YYREEE (reference sequence). V lost 4 bases to trimming and J lost 1 base; unmatched junction nucleotides: 4.

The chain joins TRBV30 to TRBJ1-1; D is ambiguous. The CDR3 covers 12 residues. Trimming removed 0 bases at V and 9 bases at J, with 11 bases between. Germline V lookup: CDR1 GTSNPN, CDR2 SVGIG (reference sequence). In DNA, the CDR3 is TGTGCCTGGAGTGTACTCGACGCCAAAGCTTTCTTT. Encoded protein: CAWSVLDAKAFF. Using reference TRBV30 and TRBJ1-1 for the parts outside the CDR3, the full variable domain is SQTIHQWPATLVQPVGSPLSLECTVEGTSNPNLYWYRQAAGRGLQLLFYSVGIGQISSEVPQNLSASRPQDRQFILSSKKLLLSDSGFYLCAWSVLDAKAFFGQGTRLTVV.

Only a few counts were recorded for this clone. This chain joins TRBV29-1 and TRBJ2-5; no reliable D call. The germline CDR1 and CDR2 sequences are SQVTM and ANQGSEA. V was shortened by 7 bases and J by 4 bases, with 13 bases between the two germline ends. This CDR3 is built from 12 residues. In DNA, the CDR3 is TGCAGCGGTTCTCCCCCCTTAGAGACCCAGTACTTC. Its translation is CSGSPPLETQYF.

CDR3 amino acids: CASSGVGGHTEAFF. The CDR3 DNA follows: TGTGCCAGCAGCGGCGTAGGGGGTCACACTGAAGCTTTCTTT. The rearrangement links TRBV7-9 to TRBJ1-1; TRBD1 is a possible D gene (6 bases). CDR3 length: 14 amino acids. Germline V gene data show CDR1 as SEHNR and CDR2 as FQNEAQ (reference sequence). V lost 5 bases and J 3 bases, leaving 13 bases between the germline ends.

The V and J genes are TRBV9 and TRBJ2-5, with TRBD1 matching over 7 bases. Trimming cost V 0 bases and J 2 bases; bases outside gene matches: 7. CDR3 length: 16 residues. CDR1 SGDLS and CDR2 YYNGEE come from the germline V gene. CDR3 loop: CASSVVTGNLQETQYF. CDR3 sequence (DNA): TGTGCCAGCAGCGTAGTGACAGGGAATCTACAAGAGACCCAGTACTTC. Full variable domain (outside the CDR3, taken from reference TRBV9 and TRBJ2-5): DSGVTQTPKHLITATGQRVTLRCSPRSGDLSVYWYQQSLDQGLQFLIQYYNGEERAKGNILERFSAQQFPDLHSELNLSSLELGDSALYFCASSVVTGNLQETQYFGPGTRLLVL.

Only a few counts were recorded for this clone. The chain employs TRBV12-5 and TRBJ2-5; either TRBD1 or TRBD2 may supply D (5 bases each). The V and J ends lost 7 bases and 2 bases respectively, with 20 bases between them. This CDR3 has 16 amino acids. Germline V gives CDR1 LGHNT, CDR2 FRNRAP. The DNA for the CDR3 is TGTGCTAGTGCCAACTCCAGGGACCCTCTACAAGAGACCCAGTACTTC. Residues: CASANSRDPLQETQYF. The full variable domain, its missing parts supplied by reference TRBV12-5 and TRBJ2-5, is DARVTQTPRHKVTEMGQEVTMRCQPILGHNTVFWYRQTMMQGLELLAYFRNRAPLDDSGMPKDRFSAEMPDATLATLKIQPSEPRDSAVYFCASANSRDPLQETQYFGPGTRLLVL.

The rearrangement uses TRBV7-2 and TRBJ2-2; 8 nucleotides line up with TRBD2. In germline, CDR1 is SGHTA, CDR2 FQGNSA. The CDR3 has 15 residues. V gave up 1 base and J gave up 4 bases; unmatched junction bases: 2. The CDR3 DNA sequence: TGTGCCAGCAGCTTAGAAACTAGCGGCACCGGGGAGCTGTTTTTT. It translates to CASSLETSGTGELFF.

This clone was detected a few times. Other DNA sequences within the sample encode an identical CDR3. The CDR3 coding sequence is TGTGCCTGGAGTGTAGGGACGGACGAAAAACTGTTTTTT. Translated: CAWSVGTDEKLFF. The rearrangement uses TRBV30 and TRBJ1-4; possibly TRBD1 for D (5 bases). From germline, CDR1 is GTSNPN and CDR2 SVGIG (reference sequence). Trimming took off 0 bases at V and 8 bases at J, with 10 bases between the two ends. The CDR3 has 13 residues.

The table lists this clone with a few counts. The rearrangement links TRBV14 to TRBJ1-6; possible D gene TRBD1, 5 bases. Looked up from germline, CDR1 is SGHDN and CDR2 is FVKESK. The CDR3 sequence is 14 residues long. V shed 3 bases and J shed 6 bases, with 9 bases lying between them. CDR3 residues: CASSHRARNSPLHF. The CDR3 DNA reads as TGTGCCAGCAGCCACAGGGCGCGTAATTCACCCCTCCACTTT.

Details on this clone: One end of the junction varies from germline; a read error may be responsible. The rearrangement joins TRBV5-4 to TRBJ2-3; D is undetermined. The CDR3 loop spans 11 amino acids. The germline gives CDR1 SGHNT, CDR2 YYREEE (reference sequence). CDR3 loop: CASSATHTQYF. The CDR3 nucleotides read TGTGCCAGCAGCGCCACACATACGCAGTATTTT.

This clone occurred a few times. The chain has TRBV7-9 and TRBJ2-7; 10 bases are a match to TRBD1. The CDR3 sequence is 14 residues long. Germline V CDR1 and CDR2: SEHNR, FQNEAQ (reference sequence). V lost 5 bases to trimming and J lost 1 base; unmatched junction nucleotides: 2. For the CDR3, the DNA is TGTGCCAGCAGCACGGGACAGGGGTCCTACGAGCAGTACTTC. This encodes CASSTGQGSYEQYF.

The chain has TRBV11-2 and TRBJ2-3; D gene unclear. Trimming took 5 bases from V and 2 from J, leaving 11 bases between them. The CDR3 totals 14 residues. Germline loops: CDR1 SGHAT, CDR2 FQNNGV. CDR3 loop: CASSPDLYTDTQYF. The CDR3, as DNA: TGTGCCAGCAGCCCTGACTTATACACAGATACGCAGTATTTT.

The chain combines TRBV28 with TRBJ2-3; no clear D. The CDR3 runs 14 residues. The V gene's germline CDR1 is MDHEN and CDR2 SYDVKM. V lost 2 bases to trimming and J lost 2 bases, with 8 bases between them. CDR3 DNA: TGTGCCAGCAGTTTAAAACAGTACACAGATACGCAGTATTTT. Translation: CASSLKQYTDTQYF.

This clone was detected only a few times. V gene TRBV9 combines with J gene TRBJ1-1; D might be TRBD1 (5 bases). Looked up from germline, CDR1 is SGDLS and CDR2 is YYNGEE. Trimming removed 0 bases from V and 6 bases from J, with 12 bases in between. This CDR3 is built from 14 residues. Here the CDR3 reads CASSVGGGGAEAFF. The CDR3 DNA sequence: TGTGCCAGCAGCGTAGGTGGGGGAGGCGCTGAAGCTTTCTTT.

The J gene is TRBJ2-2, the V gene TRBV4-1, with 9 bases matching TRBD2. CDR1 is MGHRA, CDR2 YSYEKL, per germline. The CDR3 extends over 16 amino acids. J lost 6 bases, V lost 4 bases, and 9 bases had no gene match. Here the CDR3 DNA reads TGCGCCAGCAGCCTCAGGCGGCGGGAGGGTGCCGGGGAGCTGTTTTTT. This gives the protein CASSLRRREGAGELFF.

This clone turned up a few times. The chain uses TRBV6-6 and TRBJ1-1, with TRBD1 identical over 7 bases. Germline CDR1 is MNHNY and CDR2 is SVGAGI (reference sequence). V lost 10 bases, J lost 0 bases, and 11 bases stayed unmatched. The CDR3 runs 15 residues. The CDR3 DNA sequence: TGTGCCACCCTTACGGGGACAGCCATGAACACTGAAGCTTTCTTT. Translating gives CATLTGTAMNTEAFF.

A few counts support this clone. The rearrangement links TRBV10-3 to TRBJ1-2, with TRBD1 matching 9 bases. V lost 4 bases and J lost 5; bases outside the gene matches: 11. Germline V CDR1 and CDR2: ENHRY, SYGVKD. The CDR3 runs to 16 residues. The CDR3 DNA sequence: TGTGCCATCAGTGGTGGTCGGACAGGGGACGGGTATGGCTACACCTTC. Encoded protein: CAISGGRTGDGYGYTF.

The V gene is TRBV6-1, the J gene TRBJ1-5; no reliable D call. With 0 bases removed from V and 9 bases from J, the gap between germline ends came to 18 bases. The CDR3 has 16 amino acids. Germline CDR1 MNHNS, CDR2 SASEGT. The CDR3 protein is CASSEAPVSPVRPQHF. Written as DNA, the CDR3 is TGTGCCAGCAGTGAAGCACCGGTCAGCCCTGTTCGGCCCCAGCATTTT.

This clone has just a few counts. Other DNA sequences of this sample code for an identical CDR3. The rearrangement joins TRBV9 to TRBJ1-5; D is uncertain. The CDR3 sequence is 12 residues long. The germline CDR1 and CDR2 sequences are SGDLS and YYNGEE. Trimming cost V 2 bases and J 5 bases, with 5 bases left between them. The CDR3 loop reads CASSVGDQPQHF. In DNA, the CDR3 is TGTGCCAGCAGCGTTGGAGATCAGCCCCAGCATTTT. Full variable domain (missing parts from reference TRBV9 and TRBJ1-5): DSGVTQTPKHLITATGQRVTLRCSPRSGDLSVYWYQQSLDQGLQFLIQYYNGEERAKGNILERFSAQQFPDLHSELNLSSLELGDSALYFCASSVGDQPQHFGDGTRLSIL.